These 9 T cell receptor beta chains were all obtained from the same sample, sequenced in a study of blood T cell repertoires in COVID-19. The assay was immunoSEQ multiplex PCR, and TCRdb's table has in-frame clones only and misses some. The data contain around 160,000 clones, approximately 87% of them seen just once; the ten biggest clones take up about 1.2%. The material sequenced was PBMCs or T cells enriched from blood (not recorded which). The receptors here all came from a woman younger than 45 with acute COVID-19.

This chain uses TRBV19 with TRBJ1-4, with 10 bases that match TRBD1. This CDR3 contains 15 residues. Germline CDR1 reads LNHDA; CDR2 reads SQIVND (reference sequence). With V trimmed by 8 bases and J by 5 bases, 8 bases remained unmatched. The CDR3 nucleotides read TGTGCCAGTGGTGAACCGGGACAGGGGAATGAAAAACTGTTTTTT. Its translation: CASGEPGQGNEKLFF.

The chain links TRBV7-2 to TRBJ1-4, with D perhaps TRBD1 (5 bases). V shed 5 bases and J shed 7 bases, with 20 bases lying between them. CDR3 length: 16 amino acids. In germline, CDR1 is SGHTA, CDR2 FQGNSA. CDR3 nucleotides: TGTGCCAGCAGCACCGGGACTGCCCAGTCGGGTGAAAAACTGTTTTTT. Residues: CASSTGTAQSGEKLFF. The complete variable domain, with remaining parts taken from reference TRBV7-2 and TRBJ1-4, reads GAGVSQSPSNKVTEKGKDVELRCDPISGHTALYWYRQSLGQGLEFLIYFQGNSAPDKSGLPSDRFSAERTGGSVSTLTIQRTQQEDSAVYLCASSTGTAQSGEKLFFGSGTQLSVL.

This chain joins TRBV18 and TRBJ2-7; 8 bases are shared with TRBD1. CDR3 size: 14 residues. In germline, CDR1 is KGHSH, CDR2 LQKENI. The V segment lost 8 bases and the J segment 4 bases; nucleotides outside the gene matches: 10. The CDR3 coding sequence is TGTGCCAGCCTATCCGGCCAGGGGGCGTACGAGCAGTACTTC. Translated, it gives CASLSGQGAYEQYF.

There are a few counts of this clone. The gene calls are TRBV28 and TRBJ1-4; D perhaps matches TRBD1 (6 bases). CDR3 length: 16 amino acids. Trimming shortened V by 7 bases and J by 0 bases, and 15 bases separated the two germline ends. Per the germline V gene, CDR1 is MDHEN and CDR2 is SYDVKM. CDR3: CASTPTGHATNEKLFF. Written as DNA, the CDR3 is TGTGCCAGCACCCCTACAGGGCACGCAACTAATGAAAAACTGTTTTTT.

The V call is TRBV12-3 or TRBV12-4, the J call TRBJ1-5, with D uncertain. The CDR3 has 12 residues. Between the trimmed V and J ends, which lost 9 bases and 1 base, there was a span of 7 bases. CDR3 sequence: CASRESNQPQHF. CDR3 nucleotide sequence: TGTGCCAGTCGGGAGAGCAATCAGCCCCAGCATTTT.

The chain couples TRBV30 to TRBJ1-1; possible D gene TRBD1, 5 bases. Trimming left V 3 bases short and J 4 bases short, with 24 bases between. The CDR3 is made up of 17 amino acids. CDR1 GTSNPN and CDR2 SVGIG come from the germline V gene (reference sequence). The CDR3 nucleotides read TGTGCCTGGAGGGAATTCGGAAGCGGTAGGGGAGGCACTGAAGCTTTCTTT. Amino acids: CAWREFGSGRGGTEAFF.

V usage is TRBV5-6 and J usage is TRBJ1-1, with 10 bases matching TRBD1. V shed 7 bases and J 4 bases; nucleotides not matched to a gene: 10. The CDR3 is 15 residues long. The V gene's germline CDR1 is SGHDT and CDR2 YYEEEE. CDR3 residues: CASSKPGQGFTEAFF. The DNA for the CDR3 is TGTGCCAGCTCGAAGCCGGGACAGGGGTTCACTGAAGCTTTCTTT. The variable domain in full, with the rest retrieved from reference TRBV5-6 and TRBJ1-1, is DAGVTQSPTHLIKTRGQQVTLRCSPKSGHDTVSWYQQALGQGPQFIFQYYEEEERQRGNFPDRFSGHQFPNYSSELNVNALLLGDSALYLCASSKPGQGFTEAFFGQGTRLTVV.

J is TRBJ2-1 and V is TRBV11-2, with D perhaps TRBD2 (5 bases). The CDR3 runs to 15 residues. CDR1 SGHAT and CDR2 FQNNGV come from the germline V gene. V lost 3 bases to trimming and J lost 8 bases, with 17 bases between them. CDR3 nucleotide sequence: TGTGCCAGCAGCTTGACTCAGAGGGCCGGGTATGAGCAGTTCTTC. Its protein is CASSLTQRAGYEQFF.

The chain joins TRBV28 to TRBJ1-1; D gene unclear. Looked up from germline, CDR1 is MDHEN and CDR2 is SYDVKM. V lost 3 bases and J 4 bases, leaving 6 bases between the germline ends. CDR3 length equals 12 residues. This CDR3 reads CASSFYSTEAFF. The CDR3 DNA is TGTGCCAGCAGTTTTTATAGCACTGAAGCTTTCTTT.